This T cell receptor (beta chain) was sequenced in a study of T cell responses to AZD1222 COVID-19 vaccine. The CDR3 covers 14 residues. The germline V and J ends were trimmed by 2 bases and 8 bases, with 12 bases remaining between them. Per germline, CDR1 MNHEY and CDR2 SVGEGT. Some clones are missing from TCRdb's copy, which holds only in-frame ones; the method was immunoSEQ multiplex PCR. The sample records some 96,000 clones, about nine tenths being singletons. Source: peripheral blood, taken on day 0 of AZD1222 vaccination. The J gene is TRBJ1-4, the V gene TRBV6-2 or TRBV6-3; D is undetermined. The source is an adult in good health. This CDR3 reads CASSYPAVGEKLFF. The CDR3 nucleotides read TGTGCCAGCAGTTACCCGGCGGTGGGAGAAAAACTGTTTTTT.